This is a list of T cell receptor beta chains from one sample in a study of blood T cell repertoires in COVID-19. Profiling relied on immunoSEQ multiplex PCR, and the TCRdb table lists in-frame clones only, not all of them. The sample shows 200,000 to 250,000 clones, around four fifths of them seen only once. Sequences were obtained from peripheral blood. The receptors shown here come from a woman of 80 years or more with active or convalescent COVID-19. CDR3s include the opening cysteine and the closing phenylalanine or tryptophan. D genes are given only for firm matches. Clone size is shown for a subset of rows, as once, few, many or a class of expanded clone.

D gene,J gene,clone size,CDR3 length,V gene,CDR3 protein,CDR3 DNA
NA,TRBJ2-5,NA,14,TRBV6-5,CASSLMAGKETQYF,TGTGCCAGCAGTTTAATGGCGGGGAAAGAGACCCAGTACTTC
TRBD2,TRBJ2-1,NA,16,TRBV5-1,CASSSGLAGRGNEQFF,TGCGCCAGCAGCTCAGGACTAGCGGGACGGGGCAATGAGCAGTTCTTC
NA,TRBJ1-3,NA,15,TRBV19,CASSIDNYSGNTIYF,TGTGCCAGTAGTATAGATAACTACTCTGGAAACACCATATATTTT
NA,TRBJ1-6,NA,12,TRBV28,CASYRFGSPLHF,TGTGCCAGCTATCGATTTGGCTCACCCCTCCACTTT
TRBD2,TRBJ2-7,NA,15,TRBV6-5,CASSTSGGGAYEQYF,TGTGCCAGCAGTACTAGCGGGGGGGGCGCCTACGAGCAGTACTTC
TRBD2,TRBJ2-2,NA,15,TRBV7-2,CASSLTGRASGELFF,TGTGCCAGCAGCTTGACCGGGAGGGCCTCCGGGGAGCTGTTTTTT
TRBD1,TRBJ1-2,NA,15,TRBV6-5,CASSYGGQGTYGYTF,TGTGCCAGCAGTTACGGGGGACAGGGGACCTATGGCTACACCTTC
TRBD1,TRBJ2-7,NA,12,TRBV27,CATAGQANEQYF,TGTGCCACCGCGGGACAGGCCAACGAGCAGTACTTC
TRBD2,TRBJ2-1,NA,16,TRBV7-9,CASSFDSSGTYNEQFF,TGTGCCAGCAGCTTCGATTCTAGCGGAACCTACAATGAGCAGTTCTTC
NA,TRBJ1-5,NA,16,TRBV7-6,CASSLVGSGPNQPQHF,TGTGCCAGCAGCTTAGTCGGATCGGGTCCCAATCAGCCCCAGCATTTT
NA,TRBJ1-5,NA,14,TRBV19,CASSTDSTNQPQHF,TGTGCCAGTAGTACTGATTCGACTAATCAGCCCCAGCATTTT
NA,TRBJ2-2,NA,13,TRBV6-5,CASGRPGTGELFF,TGTGCCAGCGGTCGGCCCGGGACCGGGGAGCTGTTTTTT
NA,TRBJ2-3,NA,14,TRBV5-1,CASSLGQSTDTQYF,TGCGCCAGCAGCTTGGGACAGAGCACAGATACGCAGTATTTT
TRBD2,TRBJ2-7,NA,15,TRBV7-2,CASSSTGTSNYEQYF,TGTGCCAGCAGCTCAACCGGGACTAGCAACTACGAGCAGTACTTC
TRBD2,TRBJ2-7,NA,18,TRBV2,CASKLLGTSGLETYEQYF,TGTGCCAGCAAATTGCTGGGGACTAGCGGATTAGAAACCTACGAGCAGTACTTC
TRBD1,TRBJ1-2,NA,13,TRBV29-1,CSVEARDRDRYTF,TGCAGCGTTGAAGCACGGGACAGGGACCGCTACACCTTC
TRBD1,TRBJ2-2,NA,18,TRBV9,CASSGLQGPLANTGELFF,TGTGCCAGCAGCGGACTACAGGGGCCCCTGGCGAACACCGGGGAGCTGTTTTTT
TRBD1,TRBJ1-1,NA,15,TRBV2,CASRRDSPWGTEAFF,TGTGCCAGCAGGAGGGACAGCCCCTGGGGCACTGAAGCTTTCTTT
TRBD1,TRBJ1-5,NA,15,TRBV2,CASSSRDRDGQPQHF,TGTGCCAGCAGTAGCCGGGACAGGGATGGTCAGCCCCAGCATTTT
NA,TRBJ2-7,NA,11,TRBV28,CASVFNYEQYF,TGTGCCAGCGTCTTTAACTACGAGCAGTACTTC
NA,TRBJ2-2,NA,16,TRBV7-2,CASSFNGGQDTGELFF,TGTGCCAGCAGCTTTAACGGGGGGCAAGACACCGGGGAGCTGTTTTTT
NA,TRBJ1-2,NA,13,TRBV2,CASTMTGSYGYTF,TGTGCCAGCACTATGACAGGATCCTATGGCTACACCTTC
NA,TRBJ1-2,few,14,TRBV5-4,CASRSTDSFYGYTF,TGTGCCAGCAGGTCAACAGACAGTTTCTATGGCTACACCTTC
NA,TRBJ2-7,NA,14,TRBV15,CATSDGTRGYEQYF,TGTGCCACCAGCGATGGGACAAGGGGGTACGAGCAGTACTTC
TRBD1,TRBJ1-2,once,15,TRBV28,CASSTRTRGHSGYTF,TGTGCCAGCAGTACCCGAACTAGGGGGCATTCTGGCTACACCTTC
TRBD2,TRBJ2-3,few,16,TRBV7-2,CASSLGLAGGRDTQYF,TGTGCCAGCAGCTTGGGACTAGCGGGAGGACGAGATACGCAGTATTTT
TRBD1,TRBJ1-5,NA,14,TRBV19,CASTEDREYQPQHF,TGTGCCAGTACCGAGGACAGGGAGTATCAGCCCCAGCATTTT
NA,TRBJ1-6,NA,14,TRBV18,CASSPPISGSPLHF,TGTGCCAGCTCACCACCGATTTCGGGTTCACCCCTCCACTTT
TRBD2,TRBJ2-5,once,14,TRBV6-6,CASSYLAGEETQYF,TGTGCCAGCAGTTACTTAGCGGGGGAAGAGACCCAGTACTTC
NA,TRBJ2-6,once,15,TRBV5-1,CASSLQGSGANVLTF,TGCGCCAGCAGCTTACAGGGATCTGGGGCCAACGTCCTGACTTTC
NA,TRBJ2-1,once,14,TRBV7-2,CASSGGNGYNEQFF,TGTGCCAGCAGCGGAGGGAATGGATACAATGAGCAGTTCTTC
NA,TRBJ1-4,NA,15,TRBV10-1,CASSEEQQIHEKLFF,TGCGCCAGCAGTGAGGAACAGCAGATACATGAAAAACTGTTTTTT
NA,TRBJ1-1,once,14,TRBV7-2,CASSSLRGITEAFF,TGTGCCAGCAGCTCGCTACGGGGAATTACTGAAGCTTTCTTT
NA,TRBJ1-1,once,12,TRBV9,CASSVRDTEAFF,TGTGCCAGCAGCGTGCGGGACACTGAAGCTTTCTTT
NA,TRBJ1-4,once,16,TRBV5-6,CASSLVEVGANEKLFF,TGTGCCAGCAGCTTGGTTGAGGTCGGGGCTAATGAAAAACTGTTTTTT
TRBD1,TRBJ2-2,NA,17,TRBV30,CAWTRLGTGTNTGELFF,TGTGCCTGGACGCGGTTGGGGACAGGGACCAACACCGGGGAGCTGTTTTTT
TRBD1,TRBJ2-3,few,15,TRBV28,CASSLQDRGTDTQYF,TGTGCCAGCAGTTTACAGGACAGGGGGACAGATACGCAGTATTTT
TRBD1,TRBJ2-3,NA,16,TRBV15,CATSGGDRGRADTQYF,TGTGCCACCAGCGGGGGGGACAGGGGTAGGGCAGATACGCAGTATTTT
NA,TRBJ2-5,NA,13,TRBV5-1,CASSLQGAETQYF,TGCGCCAGCAGCTTGCAAGGGGCAGAGACCCAGTACTTC
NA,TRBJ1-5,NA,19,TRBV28,CASSSLTGPYRYSNQPQHF,TGTGCCAGCAGTTCCCTGACAGGCCCCTACCGGTATAGCAATCAGCCCCAGCATTTT
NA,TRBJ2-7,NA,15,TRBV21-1,CASSKQTEADYEQYF,TGTGCCAGCAGCAAACAAACGGAGGCCGACTACGAGCAGTACTTC
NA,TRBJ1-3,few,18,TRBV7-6,CASSLEIPQGVSGNTIYF,TGTGCCAGCAGCTTAGAAATCCCCCAAGGGGTCTCTGGAAACACCATATATTTT
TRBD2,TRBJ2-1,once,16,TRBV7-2,CASSLVSSGAYNEQFF,TGTGCCAGCAGCTTAGTTTCTAGCGGAGCCTACAATGAGCAGTTCTTC
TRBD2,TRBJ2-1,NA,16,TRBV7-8,CASSPNGGRGDNEQFF,TGTGCCAGCAGCCCCAATGGCGGGAGAGGCGACAATGAGCAGTTCTTC
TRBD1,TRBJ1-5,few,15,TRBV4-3,CASSQEDRGSQPQHF,TGCGCCAGCAGCCAAGAAGACAGGGGTTCTCAGCCCCAGCATTTT
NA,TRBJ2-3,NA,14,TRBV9,CASSVEASSDTQYF,TGTGCCAGCAGCGTAGAGGCTAGCTCAGATACGCAGTATTTT
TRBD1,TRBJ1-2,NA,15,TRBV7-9,CASSPWDRGMDGYTF,TGTGCCAGCAGCCCCTGGGACAGGGGGATGGATGGCTACACCTTC
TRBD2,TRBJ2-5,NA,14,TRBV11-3,CASSFGGVGETQYF,TGTGCCAGCAGCTTCGGGGGGGTTGGGGAGACCCAGTACTTC
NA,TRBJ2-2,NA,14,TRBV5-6,CASSLVQAPGELFF,TGTGCCAGCAGCTTGGTACAGGCCCCCGGGGAGCTGTTTTTT
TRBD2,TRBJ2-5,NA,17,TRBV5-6,CASSLLGASGGAETQYF,TGTGCCAGCAGCTTGCTCGGGGCTAGCGGGGGGGCGGAGACCCAGTACTTC
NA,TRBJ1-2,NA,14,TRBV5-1,CASSLLGTRDGYTF,TGCGCCAGCAGCTTGTTAGGGACTCGGGATGGCTACACCTTC
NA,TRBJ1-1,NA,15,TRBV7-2,CASSLFHRANPGAFF,TGTGCCAGCAGCTTATTTCACAGGGCGAATCCGGGAGCTTTCTTT
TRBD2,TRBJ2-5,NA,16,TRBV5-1,CASSLTGLAGGETQYF,TGCGCCAGCAGCTTGACCGGACTAGCGGGAGGGGAGACCCAGTACTTC
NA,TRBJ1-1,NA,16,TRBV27,CASSWLLQGKGTEAFF,TGTGCCAGCAGTTGGCTCCTTCAGGGGAAGGGCACTGAAGCTTTCTTT
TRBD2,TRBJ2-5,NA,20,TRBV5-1,CASSLDGLAGGPPTRETQYF,TGCGCCAGCAGCTTGGACGGACTAGCGGGGGGGCCCCCCACTAGAGAGACCCAGTACTTC
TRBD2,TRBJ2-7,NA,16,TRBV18,CASSPLGSGSFYEQYF,TGTGCCAGCTCACCGCTGGGTAGCGGGAGTTTTTACGAGCAGTACTTC
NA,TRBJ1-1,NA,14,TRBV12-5,CASGFAGANTEAFF,TGTGCTAGTGGCTTCGCAGGGGCGAACACTGAAGCTTTCTTT